Sequencing of this T cell receptor beta chain was carried out in a study of blood T cells in healthy people across ages. Study-level findings and limits: Across samples, TCR beta diversity tracked strongly with naive T cell percentage.

Trimming cost V 6 bases and J 5 bases; bases outside gene matches: 7. Germline loops: CDR1 MNHNS, CDR2 SASEGT. CDR3 size: 16 residues. PBMCs numbering at least 7 million were isolated per sample. This clonotype showed up just a few times. Antigen specificity is unknown. Using a J-beta primer mix together with a sample-barcoded 5' primer, a second PCR was run for roughly 7 to 12 cycles. Using its own MiXCR run on the 5' RACE reads, TCRdb lists one record per CDR3 protein. The table records fewer than 800,000 distinct CDR3 sequences, about 21% of them present only once. V and J are TRBV6-1 and TRBJ2-3, with TRBD2 identical over 14 bases. Sequenced: blood. The sequence was collected from a man between 65 and 85 years old in good health. The chain's CDR3 is CASSPGLAGEGDTQYF. In DNA form, the CDR3 reads TGTGCCAGCAGCCCGGGACTAGCGGGAGAAGGAGATACGCAGTATTTT.